This TCR beta chain was identified during a study of blood T cell repertoires in COVID-19. About the research overall: The origin of the acute and convalescent COVID-19 samples was the United States, Italy and Spain.

Produced via immunoSEQ multiplex PCR; TCRdb's table is partial and in-frame only. The data show around 280,000 clones, 70% to 90% seen once. V was pared by 4 bases and J by 3 bases, with 5 bases of the junction left unmatched. Germline CDR1 SGDLS, CDR2 YYNGEE. This CDR3 region has 15 residues. This chain uses TRBV9 with TRBJ2-7, with 12 bases matching TRBD2. Sequencing was performed on PBMCs or T cells enriched from blood (not recorded which). This receptor was obtained from a middle-aged woman who had recovered from COVID-19. In nucleotides, the CDR3 is TGTGCCAGCAGCTCAGGACTAGCGGGGATCTACGAGCAGTACTTC. As protein: CASSSGLAGIYEQYF.